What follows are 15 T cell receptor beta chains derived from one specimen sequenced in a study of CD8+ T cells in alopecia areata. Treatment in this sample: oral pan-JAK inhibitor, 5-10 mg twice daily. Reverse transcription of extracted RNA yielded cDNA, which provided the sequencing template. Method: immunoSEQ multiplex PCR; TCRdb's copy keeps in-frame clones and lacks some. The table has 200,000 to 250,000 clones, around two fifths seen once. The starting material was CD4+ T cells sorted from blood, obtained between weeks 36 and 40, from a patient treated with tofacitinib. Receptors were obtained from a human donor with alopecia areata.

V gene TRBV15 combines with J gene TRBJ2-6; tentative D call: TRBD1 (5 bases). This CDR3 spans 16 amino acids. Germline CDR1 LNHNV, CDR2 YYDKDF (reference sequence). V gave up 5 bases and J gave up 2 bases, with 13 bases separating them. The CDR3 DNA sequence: TGTGCCACCAGCGGGCAGGGTGTCCCTGGGGCCAACGTCCTGACTTTC. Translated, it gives CATSGQGVPGANVLTF.

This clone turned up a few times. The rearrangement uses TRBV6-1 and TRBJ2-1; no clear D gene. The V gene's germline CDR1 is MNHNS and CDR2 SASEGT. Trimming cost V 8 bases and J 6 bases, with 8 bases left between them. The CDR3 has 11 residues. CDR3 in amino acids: CASLVSNEQFF. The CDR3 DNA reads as TGTGCCAGCCTCGTTTCCAATGAGCAGTTCTTC.

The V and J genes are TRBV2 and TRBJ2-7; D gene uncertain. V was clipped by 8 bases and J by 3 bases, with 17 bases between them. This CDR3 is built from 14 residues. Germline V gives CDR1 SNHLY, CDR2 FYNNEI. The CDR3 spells CASLKMSVGYEQYF. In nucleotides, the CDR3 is TGTGCCAGCCTCAAAATGTCGGTAGGCTACGAGCAGTACTTC.

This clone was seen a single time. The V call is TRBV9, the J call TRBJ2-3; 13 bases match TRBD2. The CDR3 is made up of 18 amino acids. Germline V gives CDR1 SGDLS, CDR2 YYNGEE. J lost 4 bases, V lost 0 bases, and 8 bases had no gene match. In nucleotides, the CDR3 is TGTGCCAGCAGCGTAGAGATCCGAGGACTAGCGGGAGCAGATACGCAGTATTTT. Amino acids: CASSVEIRGLAGADTQYF. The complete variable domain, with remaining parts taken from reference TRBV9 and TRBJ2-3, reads DSGVTQTPKHLITATGQRVTLRCSPRSGDLSVYWYQQSLDQGLQFLIQYYNGEERAKGNILERFSAQQFPDLHSELNLSSLELGDSALYFCASSVEIRGLAGADTQYFGPGTRLTVL.

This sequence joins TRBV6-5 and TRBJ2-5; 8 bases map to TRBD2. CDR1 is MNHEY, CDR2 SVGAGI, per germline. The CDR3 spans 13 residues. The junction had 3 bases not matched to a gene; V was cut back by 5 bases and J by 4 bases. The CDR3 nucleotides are TGTGCCAGCAGTACCCTAGCGGGAGAGACCCAGTACTTC. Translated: CASSTLAGETQYF.

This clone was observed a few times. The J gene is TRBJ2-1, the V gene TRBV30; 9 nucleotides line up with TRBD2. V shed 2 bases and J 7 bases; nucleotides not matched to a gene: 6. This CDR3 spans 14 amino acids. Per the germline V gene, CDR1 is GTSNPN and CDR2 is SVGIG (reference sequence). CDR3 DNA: TGTGCCTGGAGTCTCCTAGCGGGAAAGAATGAGCAGTTCTTC. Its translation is CAWSLLAGKNEQFF.

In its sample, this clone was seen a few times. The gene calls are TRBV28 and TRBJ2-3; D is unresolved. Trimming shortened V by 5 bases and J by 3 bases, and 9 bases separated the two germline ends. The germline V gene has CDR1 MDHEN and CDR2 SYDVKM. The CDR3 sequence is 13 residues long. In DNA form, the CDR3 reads TGTGCCAGCAGTCCCACCCGGACAGATACGCAGTATTTT. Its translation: CASSPTRTDTQYF.

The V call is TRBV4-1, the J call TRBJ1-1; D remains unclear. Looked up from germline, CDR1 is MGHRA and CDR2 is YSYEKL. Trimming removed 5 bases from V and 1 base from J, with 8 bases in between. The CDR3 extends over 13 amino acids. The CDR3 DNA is TGCGCCAGCAGCACTCGACAGAACACTGAAGCTTTCTTT. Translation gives CASSTRQNTEAFF.

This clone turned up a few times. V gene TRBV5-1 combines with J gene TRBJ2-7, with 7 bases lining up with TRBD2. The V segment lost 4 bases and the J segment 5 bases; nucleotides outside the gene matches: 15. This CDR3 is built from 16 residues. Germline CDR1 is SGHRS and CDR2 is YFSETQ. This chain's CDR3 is CASSQGGVRERDEQYF. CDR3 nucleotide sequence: TGCGCCAGCAGCCAGGGAGGGGTGCGGGAGAGAGACGAGCAGTACTTC.

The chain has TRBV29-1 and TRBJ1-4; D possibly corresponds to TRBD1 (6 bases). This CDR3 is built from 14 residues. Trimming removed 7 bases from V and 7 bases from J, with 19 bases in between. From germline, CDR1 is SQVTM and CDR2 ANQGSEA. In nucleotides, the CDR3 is TGCAGCGCTGGCGGGACCGGGGGCGGTGAAAAACTGTTTTTT. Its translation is CSAGGTGGGEKLFF.

The DNA of the CDR3 is TGTGCCAGCTCACCCCTTCTAGCGGGAGTACCCTACGAGCAGTACTTC. Translating gives CASSPLLAGVPYEQYF. The genes are TRBV18 and TRBJ2-7; TRBD2 matches 10 bases. V shed 3 bases, J shed 2 bases, and the junction held 7 bases outside the gene matches. The germline CDR1 and CDR2 sequences are KGHSH and LQKENI. The CDR3 totals 16 residues.

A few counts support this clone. CDR3 DNA: TGTGCCAGCAGCTTGCGGCGTCGGGCGGACAATCAGCCCCAGCATTTT. Its protein is CASSLRRRADNQPQHF. The chain employs TRBV7-2 and TRBJ1-5; D unclear. The CDR3 extends over 16 amino acids. V lost 3 bases, J lost 3 bases, and 15 bases lay in between. Germline V gene lookup returns CDR1 SGHTA and CDR2 FQGNSA.

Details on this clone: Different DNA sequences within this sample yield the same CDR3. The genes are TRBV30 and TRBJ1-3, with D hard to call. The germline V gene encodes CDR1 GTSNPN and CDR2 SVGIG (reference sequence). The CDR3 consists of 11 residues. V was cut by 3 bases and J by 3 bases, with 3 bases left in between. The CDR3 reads CAWRLGNTIYF. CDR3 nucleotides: TGTGCCTGGAGGCTTGGAAACACCATATATTTT.

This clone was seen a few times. CDR3 region: CASSLMGGGAHNEQFF. DNA of the CDR3: TGTGCCAGCAGCTTAATGGGAGGGGGCGCCCACAATGAGCAGTTCTTC. V gene TRBV7-3 combines with J gene TRBJ2-1; tentatively, D is TRBD1 or TRBD2 (7 bases each). This CDR3 has 16 amino acids. Germline CDR1 SGHTA, CDR2 FQGTGA. The V and J ends lost 1 base and 5 bases respectively, with 15 bases between them.

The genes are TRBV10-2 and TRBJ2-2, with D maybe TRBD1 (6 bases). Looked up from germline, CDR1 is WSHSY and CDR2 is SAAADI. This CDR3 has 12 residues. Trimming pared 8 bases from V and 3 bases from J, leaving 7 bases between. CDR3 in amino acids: CASQGYTGELFF. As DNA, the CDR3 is TGCGCCAGCCAGGGGTACACCGGGGAGCTGTTTTTT.